This TCR beta chain comes out of a study of blood T cell repertoires in COVID-19. About the research overall: From T cells, B-cell-depleted T cells, or PBMCs came the material, which was cDNA or gDNA.

This clone was observed a handful of times. Original data processing: Nucleated cell counts were estimated from reference gene primer amplification. Sequencing used immunoSEQ multiplex PCR; TCRdb keeps in-frame clones, though not all of them. For V, J and clone size, that table is used; D and trimming come from the DNA. The sample records approximately 40,000 clones, about nine tenths being singletons. The ends lost 1 base at V and 7 bases at J; junction bases unmatched: 5. CDR3 length: 14 amino acids. The germline V gene has CDR1 SEHNR and CDR2 FQNEAQ (reference sequence). Sequencing was done on a sample of peripheral blood. The chain recombines TRBV7-9 with TRBJ1-2; 8 bases are a match to TRBD1. The clonotype comes from a woman aged 80 or older in a cohort sampled during active or convalescent COVID-19. The DNA of the CDR3 is TGTGCCAGCAGCTTAGAGACAGGGGAAGGTGGCTACACCTTC. This translates into CASSLETGEGGYTF.